This T cell receptor beta chain was recorded in a study of blood T cell repertoires in COVID-19. Whole-study context: Acute and convalescent COVID-19 specimens originated in the United States, Italy and Spain. PBMCs, B-cell-depleted T cells, or T cells were the source of the cDNA or gDNA that made up the material.

Methods used by the authors: Estimation of nucleated cell counts relied on the amplification of reference gene primers. The method was immunoSEQ multiplex PCR; TCRdb's version includes in-frame clones alone and lacks a portion of them. That table gives V, J and clone size, and the DNA gave D and trimming. This table has around 220,000 clones, less than 90% appearing once. The CDR3 consists of 13 residues. Germline assignment: CDR1 ENHRY and CDR2 SYGVKD. The V gene end was trimmed by 6 bases and the J gene end by 8 bases; junction bases not matched to a gene: 5. The sequenced material came from peripheral blood. V usage is TRBV10-3 and J usage is TRBJ2-1; 9 nucleotides match TRBD1. The clonotype comes from a woman between 50 and 59 years old with acute or convalescent COVID-19. CDR3: CAISPGQGYEQFF. As DNA, the CDR3 is TGTGCCATCAGCCCGGGACAGGGCTATGAGCAGTTCTTC.